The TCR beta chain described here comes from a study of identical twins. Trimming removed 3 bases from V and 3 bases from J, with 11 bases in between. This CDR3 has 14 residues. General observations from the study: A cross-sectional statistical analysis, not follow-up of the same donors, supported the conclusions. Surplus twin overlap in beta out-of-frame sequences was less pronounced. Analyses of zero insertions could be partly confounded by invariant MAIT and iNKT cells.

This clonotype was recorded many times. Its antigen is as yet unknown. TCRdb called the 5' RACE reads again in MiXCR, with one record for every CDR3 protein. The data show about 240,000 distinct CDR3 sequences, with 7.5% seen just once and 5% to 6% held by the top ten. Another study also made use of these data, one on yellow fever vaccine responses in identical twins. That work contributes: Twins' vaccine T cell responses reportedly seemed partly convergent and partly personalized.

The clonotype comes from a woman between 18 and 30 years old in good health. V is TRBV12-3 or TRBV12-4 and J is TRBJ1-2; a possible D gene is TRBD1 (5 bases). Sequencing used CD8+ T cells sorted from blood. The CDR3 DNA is TGTGCCAGCAGTTTCCTTGGGGCTCACTATGGCTACACCTTC. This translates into CASSFLGAHYGYTF.